The 10 T cell receptor beta chains presented below share a single source sample, sequenced in a study of glioma-infiltrating T cells. TCR alpha and beta CDR3 regions were amplified from RNA using iRepertoire nested multiplex PCR. TCRdb reprocessed the multiplex PCR reads with MiXCR, giving one entry per CDR3 protein. The sample shows over 140,000 distinct CDR3 sequences, around 42% of them seen only once. Specimen: glioma tissue, nonneoplastic brain tissue, or PBMCs (not recorded which). The source of these receptors is a human donor with low-grade glioma or glioblastoma, undergoing nonglioma brain surgery, or in good health (not recorded which).

This clonotype appeared a single time. This chain joins TRBV4-1 and TRBJ1-5; a possible D gene is TRBD1 (5 bases). Germline V gene sequence: CDR1 MGHRA, CDR2 YSYEKL. The CDR3 is made up of 15 amino acids. V was trimmed by 0 bases and J by 3 bases, leaving 9 bases between them. CDR3 amino acids: CASSQDYRYNQPQHF. The CDR3 coding sequence is TGCGCCAGCAGCCAAGATTACAGGTACAATCAGCCCCAGCATTTT.

V is TRBV28 and J is TRBJ2-1; D gene ambiguous. The CDR3 is 14 residues long. V was shortened by 6 bases and J by 3 bases, with 12 bases between the two germline ends. CDR1 is MDHEN and CDR2 is SYDVKM in the germline V gene. The CDR3 protein is CASSQEVGYNEQFF. The CDR3 coding sequence is TGTGCCAGCAGCCAAGAGGTAGGCTACAATGAGCAGTTCTTC.

The rearrangement links TRBV19 to TRBJ2-1, with no clear D. Trimming removed 7 bases from V and 2 bases from J, with 12 bases in between. This CDR3 contains 14 residues. Per the germline V gene, CDR1 is LNHDA and CDR2 is SQIVND (reference sequence). The CDR3 here is CASTPIGAYNEQFF. The CDR3 DNA reads as TGTGCCAGTACCCCAATTGGCGCCTACAATGAGCAGTTCTTC.

The chain recombines TRBV7-2 with TRBJ2-1, with TRBD2 as a possible D gene (6 bases). The V end was cut by 4 bases, the J end by 0 bases, with 10 bases between. The CDR3 has 15 amino acids. The germline V gene encodes CDR1 SGHTA and CDR2 FQGNSA. DNA of the CDR3: TGTGCCAGCAGCTACGGGCGGGACTCCTACAATGAGCAGTTCTTC. Its protein is CASSYGRDSYNEQFF.

This clonotype was found a few times. V usage is TRBV6-2 or TRBV6-3 and J usage is TRBJ2-5; 7 bases align to TRBD1. There are 14 residues in the CDR3. Germline V gene data show CDR1 as MNHEY and CDR2 as SVGEGT. Trimming removed 2 bases from V and 7 bases from J; junction bases left unmatched: 7. The CDR3 spells CASSYDGTEGTQYF. CDR3 nucleotide sequence: TGTGCCAGCAGTTACGACGGGACAGAAGGGACCCAGTACTTC.

Only a few counts were recorded for this clonotype. The chain couples TRBV12-3 or TRBV12-4 to TRBJ1-2; TRBD1 agrees at 7 bases. The CDR3 runs 14 residues. Trimming took 4 bases from V and 3 from J; bases not matched to a gene: 5. For the CDR3, the DNA is TGTGCCAGCAGTTCCCTACAGGGGTACTATGGCTACACCTTC. This encodes CASSSLQGYYGYTF.

The V gene is TRBV12-3 or TRBV12-4, the J gene TRBJ1-2; D is possibly TRBD1 (5 bases). Between the trimmed V and J ends, which lost 5 bases and 5 bases, there was a span of 12 bases. The CDR3 extends over 13 amino acids. DNA for the CDR3: TGTGCCAGCAGTCCCCGACAGAATTATGGCTACACCTTC. Translated, it gives CASSPRQNYGYTF.

This clonotype was found a few times. The chain employs TRBV29-1 and TRBJ1-1, with D unresolved. Germline V gene lookup returns CDR1 SQVTM and CDR2 ANQGSEA. CDR3 size: 13 residues. V lost 4 bases to trimming and J lost 0 bases, with 9 bases between them. In nucleotides, the CDR3 is TGCAGCGTTGGACCGAACCTGAACACTGAAGCTTTCTTT. It is translated as CSVGPNLNTEAFF.

This rearrangement joins TRBV6-1 to TRBJ2-7, with 15 bases that match TRBD2. J lost 5 bases, V lost 5 bases, and 4 bases had no gene match. This CDR3 is 15 amino acids long. Looked up from germline, CDR1 is MNHNS and CDR2 is SASEGT. This CDR3 is CASSLGLAGGNEQYF. The CDR3 DNA reads as TGTGCCAGCAGTTTGGGACTAGCGGGAGGCAACGAGCAGTACTTC.

The rearrangement links TRBV20-1 to TRBJ2-3; D gene unclear. The CDR3 is 13 amino acids. Germline V lookup: CDR1 DFQATT, CDR2 SNEGSKA (reference sequence). With 4 bases removed from V and 0 bases from J, the gap between germline ends came to 8 bases. CDR3 protein: CSAKAGSTDTQYF. The CDR3 bases are TGCAGTGCTAAGGCAGGCAGCACAGATACGCAGTATTTT.